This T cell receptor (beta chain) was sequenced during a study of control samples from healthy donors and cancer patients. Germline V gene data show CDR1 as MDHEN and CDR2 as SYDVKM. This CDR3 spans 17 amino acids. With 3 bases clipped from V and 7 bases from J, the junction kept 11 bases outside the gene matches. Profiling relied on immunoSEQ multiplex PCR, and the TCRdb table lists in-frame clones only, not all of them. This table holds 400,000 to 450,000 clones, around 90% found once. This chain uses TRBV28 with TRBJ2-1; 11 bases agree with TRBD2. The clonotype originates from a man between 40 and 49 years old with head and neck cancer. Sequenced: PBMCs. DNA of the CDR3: TGTGCCAGCAGTTTCCCGGCTAGCGGGAGGACGGGGAATGAGCAGTTCTTC. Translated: CASSFPASGRTGNEQFF.